The 29 T cell receptor beta chains below all came from one sample that was sequenced in a study of blood T cell repertoires in COVID-19. This table comes from immunoSEQ multiplex PCR, and its TCRdb copy is limited to in-frame clones, with some not included. The sample contains 250,000 to 300,000 clones, approximately 91% of which appear only once. The sequencing input was peripheral blood. These receptors were taken from a man aged 50 or older with acute or convalescent COVID-19.

This clone came up a few times. V is TRBV4-1 and J is TRBJ2-2, with D perhaps matching TRBD2 (6 bases). CDR3 length: 15 amino acids. Germline CDR1 and CDR2: MGHRA and YSYEKL. Deletions cut 0 bases from V and 4 bases from J, with 9 bases between. The CDR3 DNA reads as TGCGCCAGCAGCCAAGAGCGGGGAGCCACCGGGGAGCTGTTTTTT. It yields the protein CASSQERGATGELFF.

The rearrangement joins TRBV5-4 to TRBJ1-1, with D perhaps matching TRBD1 (6 bases). The germline CDR1 and CDR2 sequences are SGHNT and YYREEE (reference sequence). This CDR3 spans 15 amino acids. Trimming cost V 7 bases and J 4 bases, with 20 bases left between them. The CDR3 DNA is TGTGCCAGCCGGGCGGATGGGGGAGGGGGCACTGAAGCTTTCTTT. Amino acids: CASRADGGGGTEAFF.

This clone was seen only once. The chain links TRBV9 to TRBJ1-1; D possibly corresponds to TRBD1 (5 bases). V lost 4 bases and J lost 5, with 18 bases in between. Looked up from germline, CDR1 is SGDLS and CDR2 is YYNGEE. The CDR3 contains 15 residues. In DNA, the CDR3 is TGTGCCAGCAGCCCCGGTGGGGGGAGGAGGACTGAAGCTTTCTTT. Protein: CASSPGGGRRTEAFF. The complete variable domain, with remaining parts taken from reference TRBV9 and TRBJ1-1, reads DSGVTQTPKHLITATGQRVTLRCSPRSGDLSVYWYQQSLDQGLQFLIQYYNGEERAKGNILERFSAQQFPDLHSELNLSSLELGDSALYFCASSPGGGRRTEAFFGQGTRLTVV.

The CDR3 loop reads CASSIRPGAGVPETQYF. The CDR3 DNA reads TGTGCCAGTAGTATAAGACCAGGGGCGGGGGTCCCAGAGACCCAGTACTTC. This chain connects TRBV19 to TRBJ2-5; a weak D match, TRBD2 (7 bases). V was cut by 2 bases and J by 4 bases, with 20 bases left in between. The germline V gene encodes CDR1 LNHDA and CDR2 SQIVND (reference sequence). The CDR3 sequence is 17 residues long.

The chain has TRBV7-3 and TRBJ2-3, with 9 nucleotides matching TRBD2. The CDR3 covers 14 residues. Trimming removed 5 bases from V and 3 bases from J; junction bases left unmatched: 3. In germline, CDR1 is SGHTA, CDR2 FQGTGA. The CDR3 DNA reads as TGTGCCAGCAGCCTTAGCGGGGGAACAGATACGCAGTATTTT. Its translation: CASSLSGGTDTQYF.

The rearrangement joins TRBV7-3 to TRBJ1-2; 7 bases are shared with TRBD1. Germline lookup yields CDR1 SGHTA and CDR2 FQGTGA. Unmatched junction bases numbered 3, after V lost 4 bases and J lost 4 bases. This CDR3 is built from 13 residues. The CDR3 sequence: CASSSDRAYGYTF. CDR3 coding DNA: TGTGCCAGCAGCTCTGACAGGGCCTATGGCTACACCTTC.

The genes are TRBV27 and TRBJ1-4; D is perhaps TRBD1 (5 bases). This CDR3 spans 16 amino acids. Germline-derived CDR1 and CDR2 are MNHEY and SMNVEV (reference sequence). Trimming shortened V by 2 bases and J by 7 bases, and 17 bases separated the two germline ends. Here the CDR3 DNA reads TGTGCCAGCAGTTTAGAGGGCGGGGGTTACGGTGAAAAACTGTTTTTT. Translating gives CASSLEGGGYGEKLFF. The full variable domain, with the rest looked up from reference TRBV27 and TRBJ1-4, is EAQVTQNPRYLITVTGKKLTVTCSQNMNHEYMSWYRQDPGLGLRQIYYSMNVEVTDKGDVPEGYKVSRKEKRNFPLILESPSPNQTSLYFCASSLEGGGYGEKLFFGSGTQLSVL.

The chain joins TRBV24-1 to TRBJ2-5; possibly TRBD1 for D (6 bases). CDR1 and CDR2 (germline): KGHDR, SFDVKD. V shed 3 bases and J shed 0 bases, with 10 bases lying between them. This CDR3 is built from 15 residues. CDR3 loop: CATSDAQGHQETQYF. The CDR3 region has the DNA TGTGCCACCAGTGATGCACAGGGACACCAAGAGACCCAGTACTTC.

CDR3 DNA: TGTGCCAGCTCACCATTTCTATCGACAGGGAGAAGAGTCAGCACTGAAGCTTTCTTT. This encodes CASSPFLSTGRRVSTEAFF. V is TRBV18 and J is TRBJ1-1; 7 bases align to TRBD1. Germline V gives CDR1 KGHSH, CDR2 LQKENI. The ends lost 2 bases at V and 4 bases at J; junction bases unmatched: 19. CDR3 length: 19 residues.

The J gene is TRBJ2-7, the V gene TRBV30; 10 nucleotides align to TRBD1. Germline V lookup: CDR1 GTSNPN, CDR2 SVGIG (reference sequence). Unmatched junction bases numbered 15, after V lost 3 bases and J lost 7 bases. The CDR3 length is 16 residues. DNA of the CDR3: TGTGCCTGGAGAGCCTTTGCCGGGACAGGGGCCTTGGAGCAGTACTTC. Protein sequence: CAWRAFAGTGALEQYF.

The chain combines TRBV30 with TRBJ2-2; D might be TRBD2 (6 bases). Germline V lookup: CDR1 GTSNPN, CDR2 SVGIG (reference sequence). CDR3 length: 13 amino acids. Trimming left V 3 bases short and J 5 bases short, with 10 bases between. DNA for the CDR3: TGTGCCTGGAGAGGGGCGGGGACCGGGGAGCTGTTTTTT. Encoded protein: CAWRGAGTGELFF.

This sequence joins TRBV6-4 and TRBJ1-1; TRBD1 matches 7 bases. The trim removed 3 bases at V and 5 bases at J, leaving 6 bases unmatched. The CDR3 is 14 amino acids. Germline CDR1 and CDR2: MRHNA and SNTAGT. The CDR3 spells CASSETGTSTEAFF. The CDR3, as DNA: TGTGCCAGCAGTGAGACAGGGACGAGTACTGAAGCTTTCTTT.

The chain links TRBV5-1 to TRBJ2-1; 13 bases map to TRBD2. The CDR3 is 16 amino acids. Germline CDR1 is SGHRS and CDR2 is YFSETQ. Trimming took 4 bases from V and 4 from J; bases not matched to a gene: 5. The CDR3 spells CASSPGTSGVYNEQFF. DNA for the CDR3: TGCGCCAGCAGCCCCGGGACTAGCGGGGTTTACAATGAGCAGTTCTTC.

The CDR3 loop reads CASSSNAGGSYEQYF. DNA of the CDR3: TGCGCCAGCAGCTCCAATGCGGGGGGCTCCTACGAGCAGTACTTC. The chain links TRBV5-1 to TRBJ2-7, with 8 nucleotides matching TRBD2. The CDR3 covers 15 residues. After removal of 3 bases from V and 0 bases from J, the junction contained 5 bases not matched to a gene. Germline V gene data show CDR1 as SGHRS and CDR2 as YFSETQ.

In this sample, this clone turned up a few times. V and J are TRBV30 and TRBJ1-5; TRBD1 matches at 9 bases. V trimming: 3 bases; J trimming: 6 bases; junction bases outside the gene matches: 9. Germline CDR1 reads GTSNPN; CDR2 reads SVGIG (reference sequence). This CDR3 is built from 15 residues. The CDR3 reads CAWRPSDRGVQPQHF. As DNA, the CDR3 is TGTGCCTGGAGGCCCTCCGACAGGGGGGTTCAGCCCCAGCATTTT. The whole variable domain, remainder taken from reference TRBV30 and TRBJ1-5, is SQTIHQWPATLVQPVGSPLSLECTVEGTSNPNLYWYRQAAGRGLQLLFYSVGIGQISSEVPQNLSASRPQDRQFILSSKKLLLSDSGFYLCAWRPSDRGVQPQHFGDGTRLSIL.

This chain joins TRBV10-3 and TRBJ1-5; D is unclear. The V and J ends lost 6 bases and 4 bases respectively, with 10 bases between them. Germline V gene lookup returns CDR1 ENHRY and CDR2 SYGVKD. CDR3 size: 13 residues. The CDR3 DNA reads as TGTGCCATCAGACCGGGTGGGAATCAGCCCCAGCATTTT. It yields the protein CAIRPGGNQPQHF.

This sequence joins TRBV7-9 and TRBJ2-3; 14 bases line up with TRBD2. The V gene end was trimmed by 5 bases and the J gene end by 10 bases; junction bases not matched to a gene: 11. In germline, CDR1 is SEHNR, CDR2 FQNEAQ (reference sequence). The CDR3 sequence is 16 residues long. CDR3 nucleotides: TGTGCCAGCAGCGGCCCGACTAGCGGGGGGGCAAGCGCGCAGTATTTT. It translates to CASSGPTSGGASAQYF.

V is TRBV30 and J is TRBJ1-4; the match to TRBD1 covers 10 bases. The CDR3 is 13 residues long. Germline values: CDR1 GTSNPN, CDR2 SVGIG (reference sequence). Trimming removed 5 bases from V and 7 bases from J; junction bases left unmatched: 4. In DNA, the CDR3 is TGTGCCTGGGGGACAGGGGCGGGTGAAAAACTGTTTTTT. Its translation is CAWGTGAGEKLFF.

The V and J genes are TRBV12-3 or TRBV12-4 and TRBJ1-2; no clear D. Trimming removed 3 bases from V and 4 bases from J, with 9 bases in between. CDR3 size: 13 residues. CDR3 nucleotides: TGTGCCAGCAGTTTGCCCAGAACCTATGGCTACACCTTC. This gives the protein CASSLPRTYGYTF.

The rearrangement joins TRBV5-4 to TRBJ2-7; no reliable D call. The germline gives CDR1 SGHNT, CDR2 YYREEE (reference sequence). The CDR3 has 15 residues. V was trimmed by 3 bases and J by 0 bases, leaving 13 bases between them. CDR3 DNA sequence: TGTGCCAGCAGCTCGTGGGCAGTGAGCTCCTACGAGCAGTACTTC. This codes for CASSSWAVSSYEQYF.

V is TRBV9 and J is TRBJ2-3; 7 bases line up with TRBD1. Germline CDR1 reads SGDLS; CDR2 reads YYNGEE. The CDR3 is 16 amino acids. V lost 3 bases to trimming and J lost 0 bases; unmatched junction nucleotides: 7. CDR3 DNA: TGTGCCAGCAGCGCCAGACAGGGCAGGAGCACAGATACGCAGTATTTT. Amino acid sequence: CASSARQGRSTDTQYF. The full variable domain, completed using reference TRBV9 and TRBJ2-3, is DSGVTQTPKHLITATGQRVTLRCSPRSGDLSVYWYQQSLDQGLQFLIQYYNGEERAKGNILERFSAQQFPDLHSELNLSSLELGDSALYFCASSARQGRSTDTQYFGPGTRLTVL.

The chain has TRBV2 and TRBJ1-2; D is unresolved. Deletions cut 5 bases from V and 4 bases from J, with 11 bases between. The CDR3 loop spans 13 amino acids. In germline, CDR1 is SNHLY, CDR2 FYNNEI. The CDR3, as DNA: TGTGCCAGCAGTTTAGCACCAGCCTATGGCTACACCTTC. Encoded protein: CASSLAPAYGYTF.

The CDR3 region is CSVVGLQETQYF. The CDR3 DNA reads as TGCAGCGTTGTGGGACTGCAAGAGACCCAGTACTTC. V gene TRBV29-1 combines with J gene TRBJ2-5; D might be TRBD2 (6 bases). This CDR3 is 12 amino acids long. Germline loops: CDR1 SQVTM, CDR2 ANQGSEA. Trimming shortened V by 4 bases and J by 2 bases, and 8 bases separated the two germline ends.

In DNA, the CDR3 is TGCGCCAGCAGCCAACCGGGACAGGGGAAAGAGGGCTACACCTTC. This sequence encodes CASSQPGQGKEGYTF. This chain uses TRBV4-1 with TRBJ1-2; 10 bases agree with TRBD1. V dropped 2 bases and J dropped 8; count of bases not matched to a gene: 8. Germline CDR1 and CDR2: MGHRA and YSYEKL. CDR3 size: 15 residues.

The V gene is TRBV23-1, the J gene TRBJ1-3; the D gene is possibly TRBD1 (6 bases). TRBV23-1 is designated an ORF whose function remains uncertain. The CDR3 has 15 amino acids. V gave up 4 bases and J gave up 0 bases, with 10 bases separating them. The chain's CDR3 is CASSRTGLSGNTIYF. The CDR3 DNA reads as TGCGCCAGCAGTCGTACAGGGCTCTCTGGAAACACCATATATTTT.

This clone was counted a single time. The genes are TRBV7-9 and TRBJ2-2; D is possibly TRBD1 (7 bases). Germline CDR1 SEHNR, CDR2 FQNEAQ (reference sequence). This CDR3 has 16 amino acids. V lost 10 bases and J lost 5, with 23 bases in between. This chain's CDR3 is CAKASHDREVTGELFF. DNA of the CDR3: TGTGCCAAAGCCAGCCATGACAGGGAGGTTACCGGGGAGCTGTTTTTT.

The chain carries TRBV19 and TRBJ1-3, with D perhaps matching TRBD1 (6 bases). Germline V gives CDR1 LNHDA, CDR2 SQIVND (reference sequence). Trimming took 6 bases from V and 2 from J, leaving 17 bases between them. The CDR3 totals 16 residues. CDR3 amino acids: CASRTPGELAGNTIYF. CDR3 coding DNA: TGTGCCAGTAGGACGCCAGGGGAGTTGGCTGGAAACACCATATATTTT. Full variable domain (rest looked up from reference TRBV19 and TRBJ1-3): DGGITQSPKYLFRKEGQNVTLSCEQNLNHDAMYWYRQDPGQGLRLIYYSQIVNDFQKGDIAEGYSVSREKKESFPLTVTSAQKNPTAFYLCASRTPGELAGNTIYFGEGSWLTVV.

V is TRBV3-1 (or the pseudogene TRBV3-2) and J is TRBJ2-5, with 9 bases identical to TRBD2. The germline gives CDR1 LGHDT, CDR2 YNNKEL (reference sequence). The ends lost 4 bases at V and 0 bases at J; junction bases unmatched: 3. This CDR3 comprises 15 residues. The CDR3 bases are TGTGCCAGCAGCCCTAGCGGGGCGAACCAAGAGACCCAGTACTTC. The encoded protein is CASSPSGANQETQYF.

CDR3 sequence: CASSLNSGNTGELFF. CDR3 in DNA: TGTGCCAGCAGCTTAAACTCCGGGAACACCGGGGAGCTGTTTTTT. The chain is built from TRBV7-9 and TRBJ2-2; D remains unclear. This CDR3 is 15 amino acids long. V was shortened by 2 bases and J by 1 base, with 8 bases between the two germline ends. Per the germline V gene, CDR1 is SEHNR and CDR2 is FQNEAQ (reference sequence).